This is a list of T cell receptor beta chains from one sample in a study of blood T cell repertoires in COVID-19. Generated by immunoSEQ multiplex PCR, the TCRdb table keeps only in-frame clones and is missing some. Of around 160,000 clones in the sample, around 87% were seen once. What was sequenced was peripheral blood. The receptors shown here come from a man aged 18 to 30 with COVID-19, enrolled during active disease. Each CDR3 is given with its conserved first and last residue. The D gene is left open where the match is weak. Size is stated for part of the rows, as once, few or many counts, or as a class when the clone is expanded.

NA	TRBV19	TRBJ1-1	NA	CASSIEEGVATEAFF	TGTGCCAGTAGTATAGAGGAAGGGGTGGCCACTGAAGCTTTCTTT
NA	TRBV11-2	TRBJ2-7	TRBD2	CASSFLSGRAYEQYF	TGTGCCAGCAGCTTCCTTAGCGGGAGGGCCTACGAGCAGTACTTC
NA	TRBV28	TRBJ2-3	NA	CASSSLRDTQYF	TGTGCCAGCAGCTCCCTTCGGGATACGCAGTATTTT
NA	TRBV18	TRBJ2-7	NA	CASSPSDRTYEQYF	TGTGCCAGCTCACCCTCGGACAGAACCTACGAGCAGTACTTC
once	TRBV27	TRBJ2-1	TRBD2	CASSVLGLAGNNEQFF	TGTGCCAGCAGCGTACTCGGACTAGCGGGAAACAATGAGCAGTTCTTC
NA	TRBV15	TRBJ1-5	NA	CATSRDGDNQPQHF	TGTGCCACCAGCAGAGATGGAGACAATCAGCCCCAGCATTTT
NA	TRBV25-1	TRBJ2-7	NA	CASSGQTRGSYEQYF	TGTGCCAGCAGTGGACAGACCAGGGGCTCCTACGAGCAGTACTTC
NA	TRBV28	TRBJ2-6	NA	CASSSGQQTSGANVLTF	TGTGCCAGCAGTTCAGGACAGCAGACATCTGGGGCCAACGTCCTGACTTTC
NA	TRBV15	TRBJ1-5	TRBD1	CATSRDHLGTGVQPQHF	TGTGCCACCAGCAGAGATCACCTTGGGACAGGGGTTCAGCCCCAGCATTTT
once	TRBV20-1	TRBJ1-3	NA	CSATFENTIYF	TGCAGTGCTACCTTCGAGAACACCATATATTTT
NA	TRBV11-2	TRBJ2-1	TRBD1	CASSRRTGSYNEQFF	TGTGCCAGCAGCAGGCGGACAGGGTCCTACAATGAGCAGTTCTTC
NA	TRBV12-3/TRBV12-4	TRBJ1-1	NA	CASSLVQGTEAFF	TGTGCCAGCAGTTTAGTTCAGGGGACTGAAGCTTTCTTT
NA	TRBV7-2	TRBJ2-7	NA	CASSTRDFSYEQYF	TGTGCCAGCAGCACCCGGGACTTCTCCTACGAGCAGTACTTC
few	TRBV27	TRBJ1-1	NA	CASSSTPQGFEAFF	TGTGCCAGCAGTTCAACCCCGCAGGGGTTTGAAGCTTTCTTT
NA	TRBV9	TRBJ2-2	NA	CASSEAGSGGELFF	TGTGCCAGCAGCGAAGCCGGGAGTGGCGGGGAGCTGTTTTTT
NA	TRBV25-1	TRBJ1-1	NA	CASSQGAMGILNTEAFF	TGTGCCAGCAGTCAAGGGGCGATGGGGATACTGAACACTGAAGCTTTCTTT
NA	TRBV5-1	TRBJ2-3	TRBD1	CASSFSTRTGRATDTQYF	TGCGCCAGCAGCTTCTCTACCCGGACAGGGCGAGCCACAGATACGCAGTATTTT
NA	TRBV28	TRBJ1-5	TRBD1	CASSSGQGNQPQHF	TGTGCCAGCAGCTCGGGACAGGGCAATCAGCCCCAGCATTTT
NA	TRBV20-1	TRBJ2-2	NA	CSAGRGGELFF	TGCAGTGCTGGACGGGGCGGGGAGCTGTTTTTT
NA	TRBV24-1	TRBJ2-1	NA	CATSVLAEDGVYNEQFF	TGTGCCACCAGTGTGTTAGCGGAAGATGGGGTTTACAATGAGCAGTTCTTC
NA	TRBV6-2/TRBV6-3	TRBJ2-1	NA	CASSYPTRRTKQFF	TGTGCCAGCAGTTACCCTACGAGGCGCACTAAGCAGTTCTTC
NA	TRBV29-1	TRBJ1-1	TRBD1	CSVEDRGQGTGAFF	TGCAGCGTTGAAGATCGGGGACAGGGGACCGGAGCTTTCTTT
NA	TRBV11-2	TRBJ2-1	TRBD2	CASSLRTSDLTSSYNEQFF	TGTGCCAGCAGCTTAAGGACTAGCGACCTAACGAGCTCCTACAATGAGCAGTTCTTC
NA	TRBV5-6	TRBJ2-7	TRBD1	CASSYLTGASYEQYF	TGTGCCAGCAGCTACCTGACAGGGGCCTCCTACGAGCAGTACTTC
NA	TRBV10-1	TRBJ2-3	TRBD2	CASSPGLAGLRGTDTQYF	TGCGCCAGCAGCCCGGGACTAGCGGGTCTTAGAGGCACAGATACGCAGTATTTT
once	TRBV5-4	TRBJ2-6	NA	CASSLDRVVLAGANVLTF	TGTGCCAGCAGCTTGGACCGGGTGGTTCTGGCTGGGGCCAACGTCCTGACTTTC
NA	TRBV11-2	TRBJ2-1	NA	CASSLTDFYNEQFF	TGTGCCAGCAGCTTAACGGACTTCTACAATGAGCAGTTCTTC
NA	TRBV28	TRBJ1-2	TRBD1	CASTSLGTGFGYTF	TGTGCCAGCACCAGTTTGGGGACAGGGTTTGGCTACACCTTC
NA	TRBV24-1	TRBJ2-7	TRBD2	CATERLAESSYEQYF	TGTGCCACCGAAAGACTAGCGGAGAGCTCCTACGAGCAGTACTTC
NA	TRBV10-1	TRBJ2-1	TRBD2	CASSSSGSSYNEQFF	TGCGCCAGCAGTTCTAGCGGTAGCTCCTACAATGAGCAGTTCTTC
NA	TRBV5-4	TRBJ1-3	TRBD1	CASSLTTGPGNTIYF	TGTGCCAGCAGCTTGACGACAGGGCCTGGAAACACCATATATTTT
NA	TRBV28	TRBJ1-2	TRBD1	CASSLKGRGPPLGGYTF	TGTGCCAGCAGTTTAAAGGGCAGGGGGCCGCCTTTAGGAGGCTACACCTTC
NA	TRBV28	TRBJ2-2	NA	CASTQPGRGNTGELFF	TGTGCCAGCACCCAACCCGGCAGGGGGAACACCGGGGAGCTGTTTTTT
NA	TRBV4-3	TRBJ2-7	NA	CASSQEGTYFSYEQYF	TGCGCCAGCAGCCAAGAGGGGACTTATTTCTCCTACGAGCAGTACTTC
NA	TRBV11-3	TRBJ2-1	NA	CASSNPGNNEQFF	TGTGCCAGCAGCAATCCGGGAAACAATGAGCAGTTCTTC
once	TRBV5-4	TRBJ2-1	TRBD2	CASSPQLAGDYNEQFF	TGTGCCAGCAGCCCCCAACTAGCGGGAGACTACAATGAGCAGTTCTTC
NA	TRBV9	TRBJ1-2	NA	CASSVDGFRGYTF	TGTGCCAGCAGCGTAGACGGGTTTAGGGGCTACACCTTC
few	TRBV5-1	TRBJ1-1	NA	CASSILGYLNTEAFF	TGCGCCAGCTCCATACTGGGCTATCTGAACACTGAAGCTTTCTTT